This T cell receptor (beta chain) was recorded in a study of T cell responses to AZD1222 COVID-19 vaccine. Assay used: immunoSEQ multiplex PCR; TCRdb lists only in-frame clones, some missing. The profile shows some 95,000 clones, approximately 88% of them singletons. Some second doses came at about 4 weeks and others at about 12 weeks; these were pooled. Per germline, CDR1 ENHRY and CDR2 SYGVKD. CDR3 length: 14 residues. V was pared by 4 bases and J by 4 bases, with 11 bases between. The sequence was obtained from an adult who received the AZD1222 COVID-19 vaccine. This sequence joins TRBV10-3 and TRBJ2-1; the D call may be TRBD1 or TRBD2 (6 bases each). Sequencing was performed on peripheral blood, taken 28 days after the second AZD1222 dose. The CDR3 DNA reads TGTGCCATCAGTGGTGGGGGGCAATACAATGAGCAGTTCTTC. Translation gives CAISGGGQYNEQFF.